This TCR beta chain stems from a study of cytomegalovirus exposure and HLA in healthy donors. Background on the study: Early released data had about 85 million unique TCRs, all coming from HLA-typed donors. Findings and caveats of the study: Most TCR beta V segments were productive about 90% or about 30% of the time in an earlier analysis.

Comment on this clone: Its antigen is undetermined.

The primer mix had 60 Vbeta and 13 Jbeta primers. As processed by the authors: Later work found approximately 87 million unique TCR beta chains, with 9.5 million to 11 million shared. Sequenced by immunoSEQ multiplex PCR; TCRdb stores in-frame clones only, minus some. D and trimming come from the DNA, and the V and J calls and clone size come from that table. The sample lists about 200,000 clones; around 79% were seen once. CDR1 and CDR2 (germline): SGHRS, YFSETQ. The length of the CDR3 is 18 residues. The V and J ends lost 6 bases and 0 bases, in that order; junction bases with no gene match: 17. The origin of this receptor is a male donor in good health and CMV-seropositive. Input material: PBMCs. The chain carries TRBV5-1 and TRBJ1-2, with 7 bases fitting TRBD1. The CDR3 here is CASTRLLDRNLTNYGYTF. The CDR3 nucleotides are TGCGCCAGCACCCGTCTTTTGGACAGGAATCTTACTAACTATGGCTACACCTTC.